The 22 T cell receptor beta chains in this list originate from one sample, sequenced in a study of T cell responses to AZD1222 COVID-19 vaccine. The table came from immunoSEQ multiplex PCR; TCRdb's copy has only in-frame clones and leaves some out. The sample yields about 120,000 clones, roughly 84% seen once. This material consisted of peripheral blood, taken on day 0 of AZD1222 vaccination. The receptors were sampled from an adult in good health.

This chain joins TRBV5-1 and TRBJ2-3; 8 bases line up with TRBD1. Germline-derived CDR1 and CDR2 are SGHRS and YFSETQ. This CDR3 contains 18 residues. V was pared by 0 bases and J by 0 bases, with 9 bases of the junction left unmatched. Here the CDR3 DNA reads TGCGCCAGCAGCTTGGGGTCAGGGGGCCGTCCGAGCACAGATACGCAGTATTTT. Protein: CASSLGSGGRPSTDTQYF.

This clone was observed a single time. J is TRBJ1-2 and V is TRBV25-1; perhaps TRBD1 as D (5 bases). Trimming stripped 1 base from V and 8 bases from J, with 8 bases between. Germline V gene data show CDR1 as MGHDK and CDR2 as SYGVNS. The CDR3 totals 12 residues. CDR3 DNA sequence: TGTGCCAGCAGTGAATCGCGGGGGGGCTACACCTTC. Amino acids: CASSESRGGYTF.

V is TRBV15 and J is TRBJ1-5, with D perhaps matching TRBD1 (6 bases). V gave up 0 bases and J gave up 3 bases, with 12 bases separating them. Per the germline V gene, CDR1 is LNHNV and CDR2 is YYDKDF (reference sequence). This CDR3 region has 16 residues. CDR3 DNA sequence: TGTGCCACCAGCAGAGATCAGGCAGGGGCCAATCAGCCCCAGCATTTT. Translation: CATSRDQAGANQPQHF. The whole variable domain, filled in from reference TRBV15 and TRBJ1-5, reads DAMVIQNPRYQVTQFGKPVTLSCSQTLNHNVMYWYQQKSSQAPKLLFHYYDKDFNNEADTPDNFQSRRPNTSFCFLDIRSPGLGDTAMYLCATSRDQAGANQPQHFGDGTRLSIL.

The chain combines TRBV9 with TRBJ1-2, with TRBD1 identical over 7 bases. V shed 3 bases and J 4 bases; nucleotides not matched to a gene: 9. Germline V gene lookup returns CDR1 SGDLS and CDR2 YYNGEE. The CDR3 is 15 amino acids. This chain's CDR3 is CASSEGDRVGYGYTF. In DNA form, the CDR3 reads TGTGCCAGCAGCGAGGGAGACAGGGTGGGCTATGGCTACACCTTC. Full variable domain (missing parts from reference TRBV9 and TRBJ1-2): DSGVTQTPKHLITATGQRVTLRCSPRSGDLSVYWYQQSLDQGLQFLIQYYNGEERAKGNILERFSAQQFPDLHSELNLSSLELGDSALYFCASSEGDRVGYGYTFGSGTRLTVV.

The table lists this clone with a few counts. The rearrangement links TRBV27 to TRBJ1-2, with D possibly matching TRBD1 (5 bases). Trimming stripped 2 bases from V and 3 bases from J, with 13 bases between. Germline V gene lookup returns CDR1 MNHEY and CDR2 SMNVEV (reference sequence). The CDR3 extends over 15 amino acids. In nucleotides, the CDR3 is TGTGCCAGCAGTTTAGCCCCCTCCAGGGACTATGGCTACACCTTC. It codes for CASSLAPSRDYGYTF.

The rearrangement uses TRBV6-5 and TRBJ1-1; D may be TRBD1 (5 bases). This CDR3 comprises 12 residues. Germline V gene data show CDR1 as MNHEY and CDR2 as SVGAGI. Trimming shortened V by 11 bases and J by 1 base, and 11 bases separated the two germline ends. CDR3 sequence (DNA): TGTGCCGCCCAGGGAGGGAACACTGAAGCTTTCTTT. Protein: CAAQGGNTEAFF.

The J gene is TRBJ1-6, the V gene TRBV5-6; a possible D gene is TRBD1 (5 bases). In germline, CDR1 is SGHDT, CDR2 YYEEEE. The CDR3 has 16 residues. Trimming took 1 base from V and 7 from J, leaving 15 bases between them. CDR3 loop: CASSLKRQGGNSPLHF. The CDR3 DNA follows: TGTGCCAGCAGCTTGAAGCGGCAGGGCGGAAATTCACCCCTCCACTTT.

To note about this clone: Its ends do not fully match the called genes, so a read error is possible. J is TRBJ2-7 and V is TRBV19; D may be TRBD1 (6 bases). The CDR3 loop spans 17 amino acids. Germline V gene lookup returns CDR1 LNHDA and CDR2 SQIVND (reference sequence). The CDR3, as DNA: TGTGCCAGTAGCATAGCAATAGGTGCCGGGACACACTACGAGCAGTACTTC. This gives the protein CASSIAIGAGTHYEQYF.

This sequence joins TRBV4-1 and TRBJ1-1; TRBD1 might be the D (5 bases). With 0 bases removed from V and 4 bases from J, the gap between germline ends came to 12 bases. The CDR3 has 15 amino acids. CDR1 is MGHRA and CDR2 is YSYEKL in the germline V gene. CDR3 region: CASSQDLGGGTEAFF. For the CDR3, the DNA is TGCGCCAGCAGCCAAGATCTTGGGGGGGGCACTGAAGCTTTCTTT.

The chain carries TRBV10-3 and TRBJ2-7; D tentatively reads TRBD1 or TRBD2 (6 bases each). V shed 3 bases and J shed 3 bases, with 12 bases lying between them. Per the germline V gene, CDR1 is ENHRY and CDR2 is SYGVKD. CDR3 length equals 14 residues. CDR3 DNA sequence: TGTGCCATCAGTGACAGGGGAGGTGACTACGAGCAGTACTTC. Its translation: CAISDRGGDYEQYF.

The V and J genes are TRBV10-3 and TRBJ2-5; D gene uncertain. Germline CDR1 is ENHRY and CDR2 is SYGVKD. Trimming took 4 bases from V and 5 from J, leaving 8 bases between them. The CDR3 totals 12 residues. The CDR3 coding sequence is TGTGCCATCAGTGTGTCAGGCGAGACCCAGTACTTC. It yields the protein CAISVSGETQYF.

This chain links TRBV13 with TRBJ1-1; tentatively, D is TRBD1 (5 bases). CDR3 length: 12 residues. The germline V gene has CDR1 PRHDT and CDR2 FYEKMQ (reference sequence). The germline V and J ends were trimmed by 0 bases and 6 bases, with 5 bases remaining between them. The CDR3 DNA reads as TGTGCCAGCAGCTTAGGACAGGCTGAAGCTTTCTTT. This gives the protein CASSLGQAEAFF.

The chain employs TRBV30 and TRBJ2-7; TRBD1 might be the D (6 bases). The CDR3 has 13 residues. From germline, CDR1 is GTSNPN and CDR2 SVGIG (reference sequence). Trimming stripped 8 bases from V and 0 bases from J, with 14 bases between. Written as DNA, the CDR3 is TGTGCCGGTAAACAGGGTTTCTCCTACGAGCAGTACTTC. This codes for CAGKQGFSYEQYF.

The chain is built from TRBV4-1 and TRBJ2-7, with D possibly TRBD1 on 5 matching bases. The germline V and J ends were trimmed by 1 base and 6 bases, with 19 bases remaining between them. The CDR3 runs to 16 residues. Per germline, CDR1 MGHRA and CDR2 YSYEKL. DNA for the CDR3: TGCGCCAGCAGCCAAGCCCTAGGCCAGGGTCCCGTCGAGCAGTACTTC. It is translated as CASSQALGQGPVEQYF.

The chain couples TRBV27 to TRBJ1-5, with unresolved D. CDR1 and CDR2 from the germline V gene are MNHEY and SMNVEV (reference sequence). Between the trimmed V and J ends, which lost 8 bases and 13 bases, there was a span of 15 bases. The CDR3 loop spans 11 amino acids. Here the CDR3 reads CASLGGGLQHF. The CDR3 DNA is TGTGCCAGCCTAGGAGGTGGATTGCAGCATTTT.

V and J are TRBV29-1 and TRBJ2-2, with 7 bases aligning to TRBD2. Looked up from germline, CDR1 is SQVTM and CDR2 is ANQGSEA. V lost 8 bases, J lost 3 bases, and 6 bases stayed unmatched. The CDR3 sequence is 13 residues long. The DNA of the CDR3 is TGCAGCACCGCGGGGGAGTACACCGGGGAGCTGTTTTTT. Amino acid sequence: CSTAGEYTGELFF.

This chain links TRBV4-2 with TRBJ1-3; D gene unclear. The CDR3 contains 15 residues. Germline V lookup: CDR1 LGHNA, CDR2 YNFKEQ. Trimming took 1 base from V and 2 from J, leaving 9 bases between them. CDR3 sequence (DNA): TGTGCCAGCAGCCAAGGGCGGGAAGCTGGAAACACCATATATTTT. Protein product: CASSQGREAGNTIYF.

This rearrangement joins TRBV3-1 (or the pseudogene TRBV3-2) to TRBJ2-1; TRBD2 matches at 8 bases. V trimming: 1 base; J trimming: 4 bases; junction bases outside the gene matches: 9. The CDR3 spans 17 residues. The V gene's germline CDR1 is LGHDT and CDR2 YNNKEL (reference sequence). The CDR3 loop is CASSQVRPRGGYNEQFF. The CDR3 DNA is TGTGCCAGCAGCCAAGTCAGACCCCGGGGGGGGTACAATGAGCAGTTCTTC.

The genes are TRBV12-3 or TRBV12-4 and TRBJ2-1, with 8 bases that match TRBD2. CDR3 length: 12 amino acids. Losses at the gene ends were 7 bases for V and 10 bases for J; bases not matched to a gene: 6. This CDR3 reads CASKILAGEQFF. As DNA, the CDR3 is TGTGCCAGCAAAATTTTAGCGGGGGAGCAGTTCTTC.

This clone has only one observation. V is TRBV3-1 (or the pseudogene TRBV3-2) and J is TRBJ1-1; D is undetermined. CDR1 and CDR2 from the germline V gene are LGHDT and YNNKEL (reference sequence). The CDR3 loop spans 13 amino acids. The ends were cut back, 1 base at V and 4 bases at J, with 7 bases in the middle. The CDR3 reads CASSQGRGTEAFF. The CDR3 DNA reads as TGTGCCAGCAGCCAAGGTCGGGGCACTGAAGCTTTCTTT.

The chain is built from TRBV7-9 and TRBJ2-5; D uncertain. V was trimmed by 5 bases and J by 5 bases, leaving 18 bases between them. Germline CDR1 reads SEHNR; CDR2 reads FQNEAQ (reference sequence). The CDR3 covers 15 residues. CDR3 loop: CASSPRLAQWETQYF. In DNA form, the CDR3 reads TGTGCCAGCAGCCCTCGATTAGCCCAATGGGAGACCCAGTACTTC.

J is TRBJ1-4 and V is TRBV6-2 or TRBV6-3; weak D call: TRBD1 (5 bases). The CDR3 is 16 residues long. V lost 0 bases, J lost 7 bases, and 15 bases lay in between. In germline, CDR1 is MNHEY, CDR2 SVGEGT. CDR3 loop: CASSYSTWAGIEKLFF. CDR3 coding DNA: TGTGCCAGCAGTTACTCGACTTGGGCAGGGATTGAAAAACTGTTTTTT.